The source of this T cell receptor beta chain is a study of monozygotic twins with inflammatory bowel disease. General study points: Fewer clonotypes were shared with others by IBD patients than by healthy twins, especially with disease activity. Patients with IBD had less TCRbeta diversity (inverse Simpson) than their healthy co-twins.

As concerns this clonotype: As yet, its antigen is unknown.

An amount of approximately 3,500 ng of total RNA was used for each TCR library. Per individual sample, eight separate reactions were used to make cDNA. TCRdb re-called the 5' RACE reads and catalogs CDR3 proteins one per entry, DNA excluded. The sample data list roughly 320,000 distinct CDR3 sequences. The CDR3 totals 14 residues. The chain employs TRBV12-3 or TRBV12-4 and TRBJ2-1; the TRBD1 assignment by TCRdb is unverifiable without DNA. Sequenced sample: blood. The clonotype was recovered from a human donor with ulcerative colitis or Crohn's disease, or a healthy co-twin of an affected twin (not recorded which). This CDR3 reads CASTSRDSYNEQFF.